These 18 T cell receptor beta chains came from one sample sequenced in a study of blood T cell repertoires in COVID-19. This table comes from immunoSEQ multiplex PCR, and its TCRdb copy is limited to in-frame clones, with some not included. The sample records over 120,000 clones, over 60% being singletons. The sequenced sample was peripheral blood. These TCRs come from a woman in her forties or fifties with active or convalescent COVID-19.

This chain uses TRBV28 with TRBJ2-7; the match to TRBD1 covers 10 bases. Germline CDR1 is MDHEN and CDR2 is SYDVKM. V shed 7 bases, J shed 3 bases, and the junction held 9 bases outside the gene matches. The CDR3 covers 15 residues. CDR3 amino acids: CASKGAGTGVYEQYF. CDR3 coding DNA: TGTGCCAGCAAGGGGGCCGGGACAGGGGTCTACGAGCAGTACTTC.

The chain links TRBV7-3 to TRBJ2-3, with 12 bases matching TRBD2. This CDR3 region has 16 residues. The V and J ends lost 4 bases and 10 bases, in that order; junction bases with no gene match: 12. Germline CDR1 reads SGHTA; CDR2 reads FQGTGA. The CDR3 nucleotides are TGTGCCAGCAGCTCCTCCGGGACTAGCGGGCTGGGGGCGCAGTATTTT. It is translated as CASSSSGTSGLGAQYF.

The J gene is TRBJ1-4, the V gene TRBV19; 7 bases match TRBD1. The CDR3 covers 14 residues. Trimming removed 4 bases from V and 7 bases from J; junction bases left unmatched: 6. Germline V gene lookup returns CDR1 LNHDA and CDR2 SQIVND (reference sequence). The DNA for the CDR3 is TGTGCCAGTAGTACCCGGGACAGACGTGAAAAACTGTTTTTT. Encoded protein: CASSTRDRREKLFF. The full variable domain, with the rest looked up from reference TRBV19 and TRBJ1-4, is DGGITQSPKYLFRKEGQNVTLSCEQNLNHDAMYWYRQDPGQGLRLIYYSQIVNDFQKGDIAEGYSVSREKKESFPLTVTSAQKNPTAFYLCASSTRDRREKLFFGSGTQLSVL.

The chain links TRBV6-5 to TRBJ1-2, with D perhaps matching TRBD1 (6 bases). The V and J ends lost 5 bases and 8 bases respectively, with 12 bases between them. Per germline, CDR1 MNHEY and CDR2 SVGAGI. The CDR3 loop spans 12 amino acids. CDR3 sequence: CASSLTGHGYTF. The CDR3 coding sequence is TGTGCCAGCAGTCTCACAGGGCACGGCTACACCTTC.

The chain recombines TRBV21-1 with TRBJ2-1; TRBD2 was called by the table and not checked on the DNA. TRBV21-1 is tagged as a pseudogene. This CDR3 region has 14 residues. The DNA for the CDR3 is TGTGCCAGCACCCACCTCGGGGGGGACAATGAGCAGTTCTTC. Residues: CASTHLGGDNEQFF.

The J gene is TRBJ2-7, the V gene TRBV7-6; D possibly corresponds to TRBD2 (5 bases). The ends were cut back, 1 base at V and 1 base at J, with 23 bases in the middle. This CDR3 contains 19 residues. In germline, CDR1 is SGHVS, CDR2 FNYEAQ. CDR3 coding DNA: TGTGCCAGCAGCTTAGATGACTCGGATGAGAGCGGAATTTCCTACGAGCAGTACTTC. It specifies CASSLDDSDESGISYEQYF.

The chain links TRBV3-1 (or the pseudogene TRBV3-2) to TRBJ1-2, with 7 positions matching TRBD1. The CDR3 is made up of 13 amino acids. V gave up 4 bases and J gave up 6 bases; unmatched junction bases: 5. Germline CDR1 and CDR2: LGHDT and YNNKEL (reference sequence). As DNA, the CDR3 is TGTGCCAGCAGCCTTGGGACAGACGATGGCTACACCTTC. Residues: CASSLGTDDGYTF.

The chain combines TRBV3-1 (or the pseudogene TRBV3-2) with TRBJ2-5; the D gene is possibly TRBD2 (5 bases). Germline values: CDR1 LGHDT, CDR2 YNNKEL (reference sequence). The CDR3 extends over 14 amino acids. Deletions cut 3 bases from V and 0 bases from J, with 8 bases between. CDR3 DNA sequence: TGTGCCAGCAGCCAGAGGGCAGACCAAGAGACCCAGTACTTC. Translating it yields CASSQRADQETQYF.

The CDR3 here is CASSARLAAYNEQFF. In DNA form, the CDR3 reads TGTGCCAGCAGCGCTCGACTAGCAGCCTACAATGAGCAGTTCTTC. The chain recombines TRBV9 with TRBJ2-1, with 7 bases aligning to TRBD2. Trimming at V came to 3 bases and at J to 2 bases, leaving 5 bases not matched to a gene. This CDR3 is 15 amino acids long. Per the germline V gene, CDR1 is SGDLS and CDR2 is YYNGEE.

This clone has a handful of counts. The chain's CDR3 is CSVDIGQGNQPQHF. The CDR3 nucleotides read TGCAGCGTTGATATCGGTCAGGGAAATCAGCCCCAGCATTTT. The chain joins TRBV29-1 to TRBJ1-5, with a tentative D call TRBD1 (5 bases). Trimming stripped 3 bases from V and 4 bases from J, with 13 bases between. The germline gives CDR1 SQVTM, CDR2 ANQGSEA. The CDR3 length is 14 residues.

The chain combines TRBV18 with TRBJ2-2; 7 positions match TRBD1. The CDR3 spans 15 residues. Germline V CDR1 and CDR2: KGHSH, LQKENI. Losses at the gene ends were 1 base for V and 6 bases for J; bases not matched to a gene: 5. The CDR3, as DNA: TGTGCCAGCTCACCACGAGGGGGCAACGCCGGGGAGCTGTTTTTT. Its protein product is CASSPRGGNAGELFF.

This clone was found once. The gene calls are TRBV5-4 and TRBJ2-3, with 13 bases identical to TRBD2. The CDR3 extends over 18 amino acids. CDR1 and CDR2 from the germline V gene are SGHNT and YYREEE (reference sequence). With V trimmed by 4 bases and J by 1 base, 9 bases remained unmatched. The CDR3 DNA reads TGTGCCAGCAGCCCGACTAGCGGGAGGACTCTACGCACAGATACGCAGTATTTT. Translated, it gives CASSPTSGRTLRTDTQYF.

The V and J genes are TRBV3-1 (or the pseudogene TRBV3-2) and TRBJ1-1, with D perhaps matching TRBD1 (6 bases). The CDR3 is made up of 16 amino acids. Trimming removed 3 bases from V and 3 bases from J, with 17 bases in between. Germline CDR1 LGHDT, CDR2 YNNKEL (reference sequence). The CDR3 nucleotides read TGTGCCAGCAGCCAGGAAACAGGGAAAAGGGACACTGAAGCTTTCTTT. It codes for CASSQETGKRDTEAFF.

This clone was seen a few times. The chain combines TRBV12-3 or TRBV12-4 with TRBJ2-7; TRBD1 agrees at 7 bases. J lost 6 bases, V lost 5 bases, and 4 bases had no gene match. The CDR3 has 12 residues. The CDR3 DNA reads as TGTGCCAGCAGTGGGGACAGCCGCGAGCAGTACTTC. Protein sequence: CASSGDSREQYF.

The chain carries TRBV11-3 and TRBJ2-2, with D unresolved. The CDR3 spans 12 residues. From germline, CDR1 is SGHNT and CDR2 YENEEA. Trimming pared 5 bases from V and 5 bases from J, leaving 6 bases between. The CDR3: CASSPRTGELFF. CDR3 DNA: TGTGCCAGCAGCCCGAGGACCGGGGAGCTGTTTTTT. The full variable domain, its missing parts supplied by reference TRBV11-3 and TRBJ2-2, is EAGVVQSPRYKIIEKKQPVAFWCNPISGHNTLYWYLQNLGQGPELLIRYENEEAVDDSQLPKDRFSAERLKGVDSTLKIQPAELGDSAVYLCASSPRTGELFFGEGSRLTVL.

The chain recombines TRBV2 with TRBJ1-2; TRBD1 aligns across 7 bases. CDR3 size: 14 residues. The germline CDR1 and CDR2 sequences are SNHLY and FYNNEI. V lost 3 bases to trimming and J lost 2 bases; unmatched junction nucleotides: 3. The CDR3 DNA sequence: TGTGCCAGCAGTGAGCTAGGGGGCAACTATGGCTACACCTTC. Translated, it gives CASSELGGNYGYTF. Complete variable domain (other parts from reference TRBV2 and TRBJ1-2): EPEVTQTPSHQVTQMGQEVILRCVPISNHLYFYWYRQILGQKVEFLVSFYNNEISEKSEIFDDQFSVERPDGSNFTLKIRSTKLEDSAMYFCASSELGGNYGYTFGSGTRLTVV.

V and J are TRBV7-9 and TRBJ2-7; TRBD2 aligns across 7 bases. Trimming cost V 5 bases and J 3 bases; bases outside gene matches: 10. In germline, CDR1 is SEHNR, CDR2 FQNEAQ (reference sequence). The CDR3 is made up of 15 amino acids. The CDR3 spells CASSLGGSLSYEQYF. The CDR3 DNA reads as TGTGCCAGCAGCCTTGGCGGGAGCCTCAGCTACGAGCAGTACTTC. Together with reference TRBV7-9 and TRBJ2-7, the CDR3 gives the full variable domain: DTGVSQNPRHKITKRGQNVTFRCDPISEHNRLYWYRQTLGQGPEFLTYFQNEAQLEKSRLLSDRFSAERPKGSFSTLEIQRTEQGDSAMYLCASSLGGSLSYEQYFGPGTRLTVT.

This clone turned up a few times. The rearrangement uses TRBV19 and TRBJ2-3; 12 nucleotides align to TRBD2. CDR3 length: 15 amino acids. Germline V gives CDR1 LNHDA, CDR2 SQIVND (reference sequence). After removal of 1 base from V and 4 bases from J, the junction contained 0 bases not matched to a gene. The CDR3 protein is CASSIGLAGADTQYF. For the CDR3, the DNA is TGTGCCAGTAGTATAGGACTAGCGGGAGCAGATACGCAGTATTTT. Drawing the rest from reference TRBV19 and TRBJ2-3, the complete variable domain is DGGITQSPKYLFRKEGQNVTLSCEQNLNHDAMYWYRQDPGQGLRLIYYSQIVNDFQKGDIAEGYSVSREKKESFPLTVTSAQKNPTAFYLCASSIGLAGADTQYFGPGTRLTVL.